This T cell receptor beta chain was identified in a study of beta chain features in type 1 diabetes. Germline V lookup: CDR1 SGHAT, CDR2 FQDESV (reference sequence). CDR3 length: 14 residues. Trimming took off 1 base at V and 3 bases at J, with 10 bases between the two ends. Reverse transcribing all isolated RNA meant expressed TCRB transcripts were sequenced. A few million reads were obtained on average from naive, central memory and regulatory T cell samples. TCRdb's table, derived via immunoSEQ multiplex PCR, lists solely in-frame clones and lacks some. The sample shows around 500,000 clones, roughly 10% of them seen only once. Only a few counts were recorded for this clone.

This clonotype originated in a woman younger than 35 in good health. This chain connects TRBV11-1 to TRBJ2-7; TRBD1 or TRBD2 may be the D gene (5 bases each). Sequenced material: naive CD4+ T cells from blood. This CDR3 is CASSLETADYEQYF. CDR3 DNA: TGTGCCAGCAGCTTAGAGACAGCGGACTACGAGCAGTACTTC.